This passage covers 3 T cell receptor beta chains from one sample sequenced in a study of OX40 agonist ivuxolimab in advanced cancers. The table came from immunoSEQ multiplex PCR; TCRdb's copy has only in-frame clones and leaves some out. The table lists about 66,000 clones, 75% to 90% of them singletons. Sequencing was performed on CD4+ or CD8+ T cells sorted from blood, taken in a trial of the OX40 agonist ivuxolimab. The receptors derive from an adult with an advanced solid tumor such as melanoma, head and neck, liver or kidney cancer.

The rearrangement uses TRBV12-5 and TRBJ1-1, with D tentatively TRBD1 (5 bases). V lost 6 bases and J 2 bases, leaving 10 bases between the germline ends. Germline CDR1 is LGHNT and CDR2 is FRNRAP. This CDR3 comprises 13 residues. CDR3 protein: CASGSGVNTEAFF. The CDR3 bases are TGTGCTAGTGGCTCGGGGGTAAACACTGAAGCTTTCTTT.

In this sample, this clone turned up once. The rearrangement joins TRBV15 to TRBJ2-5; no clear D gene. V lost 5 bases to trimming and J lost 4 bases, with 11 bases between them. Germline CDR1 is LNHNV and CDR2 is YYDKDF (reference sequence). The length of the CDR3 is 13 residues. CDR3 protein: CATSLGYSETQYF. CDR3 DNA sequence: TGTGCCACCAGCCTCGGGTACTCAGAGACCCAGTACTTC. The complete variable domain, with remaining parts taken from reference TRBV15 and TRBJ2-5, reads DAMVIQNPRYQVTQFGKPVTLSCSQTLNHNVMYWYQQKSSQAPKLLFHYYDKDFNNEADTPDNFQSRRPNTSFCFLDIRSPGLGDTAMYLCATSLGYSETQYFGPGTRLLVL.

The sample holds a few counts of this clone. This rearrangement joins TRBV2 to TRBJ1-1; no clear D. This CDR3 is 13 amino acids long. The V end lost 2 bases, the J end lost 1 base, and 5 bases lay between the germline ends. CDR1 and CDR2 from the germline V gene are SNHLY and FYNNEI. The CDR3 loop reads CASSERQNTEAFF. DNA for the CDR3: TGTGCCAGCAGTGAACGACAGAACACTGAAGCTTTCTTT.